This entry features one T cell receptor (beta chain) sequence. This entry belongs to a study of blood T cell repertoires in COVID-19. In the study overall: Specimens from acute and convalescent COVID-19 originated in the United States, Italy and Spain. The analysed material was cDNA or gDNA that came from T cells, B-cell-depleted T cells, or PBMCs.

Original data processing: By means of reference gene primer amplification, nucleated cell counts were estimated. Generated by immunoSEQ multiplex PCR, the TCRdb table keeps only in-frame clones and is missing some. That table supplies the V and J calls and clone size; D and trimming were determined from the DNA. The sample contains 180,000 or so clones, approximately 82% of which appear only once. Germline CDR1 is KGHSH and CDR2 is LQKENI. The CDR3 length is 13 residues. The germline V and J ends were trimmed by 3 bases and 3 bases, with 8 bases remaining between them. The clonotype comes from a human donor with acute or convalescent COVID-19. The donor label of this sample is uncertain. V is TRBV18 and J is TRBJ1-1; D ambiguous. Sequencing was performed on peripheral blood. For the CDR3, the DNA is TGTGCCAGCTCACCCTCCTACGACACTGAAGCTTTCTTT. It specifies CASSPSYDTEAFF.